This T cell receptor beta chain was sequenced for a study of blood T cell repertoires in COVID-19. As for the study in general: The origin of the acute and convalescent COVID-19 samples was the United States, Italy and Spain.

This clone was seen a single time. Original analysis: It was from reference gene primer amplification that nucleated cell counts were estimated. Method: immunoSEQ multiplex PCR; TCRdb's copy keeps in-frame clones and lacks some. That table is the source of V, J and clone size, and D and trimming were worked out from the DNA. The sample includes over 300,000 clones, 75% to 85% of them seen just once. What was sequenced was peripheral blood. The sequence was collected from a human donor in a cohort sampled during active COVID-19.

The CDR3 sequence is CASSWAGPYEQYF. The CDR3 DNA is TGTGCCAGCAGCTGGGCGGGTCCCTACGAGCAGTACTTC. V gene TRBV5-6 combines with J gene TRBJ2-7; D possibly corresponds to TRBD2 (5 bases). The CDR3 contains 13 residues. CDR1 and CDR2 (germline): SGHDT, YYEEEE. Trimming stripped 3 bases from V and 2 bases from J, with 9 bases between.